This T cell receptor beta chain was obtained from a study of blood T cells in healthy people across ages. V lost 7 bases and J lost 3, with 22 bases in between. The CDR3 is 17 amino acids. The germline CDR1 and CDR2 sequences are MDHEN and SYDVKM. Per individual sample, total RNA of at least 5 micrograms was extracted. A J-beta primer mix and a sample-barcoded 5' primer were used in a second PCR of about 7 to 12 cycles. Each CDR3 protein is one row after TCRdb ran MiXCR on the 5' RACE reads. The sample carries 790,000 or so distinct CDR3 sequences, roughly three fifths recorded once. The rearrangement uses TRBV28 and TRBJ2-1; a possible D gene is TRBD2 (6 bases). The source is a man aged 35 to 55 in good health. Sample: blood. DNA for the CDR3: TGTGCCAGCACCTCAACCCCCGCGGGGACCCTCTACAATGAGCAGTTCTTC. Protein product: CASTSTPAGTLYNEQFF. Combining the CDR3 with reference TRBV28 and TRBJ2-1 gives the whole variable domain DVKVTQSSRYLVKRTGEKVFLECVQDMDHENMFWYRQDPGLGLRLIYFSYDVKMKEKGDIPEGYSVSREKKERFSLILESASTNQTSMYLCASTSTPAGTLYNEQFFGPGTRLTVL.